The 12 T cell receptor beta chains listed next were all sequenced from one sample in a study of shared clonotypes between healthy human individuals. The method was immunoSEQ multiplex PCR; TCRdb's version includes in-frame clones alone and lacks a portion of them. This sample carries roughly 2 million clones, 95% of them seen once, and the ten largest clones take 0.1% to 0.15%. Input material: naive CD4+ T cells sorted from blood. Noted subset: CD45RA+ positively selected. Receptor source: a man between 18 and 35 years old in good health.

This clone came up many times. The V gene is TRBV2, the J gene TRBJ1-5; D gene ambiguous. With 10 bases removed from V and 0 bases from J, the gap between germline ends came to 10 bases. The CDR3 runs to 13 residues. The germline V gene encodes CDR1 SNHLY and CDR2 FYNNEI. The CDR3 is CATSTRSNQPQHF. CDR3 sequence (DNA): TGTGCCACCTCGACTCGTAGCAATCAGCCCCAGCATTTT.

The V call is TRBV7-6, the J call TRBJ2-7; tentatively, D is TRBD1 or TRBD2 (7 bases each). The CDR3 length is 14 residues. CDR1 and CDR2 from the germline V gene are SGHVS and FNYEAQ. Between the trimmed V and J ends, which lost 3 bases and 5 bases, there was a span of 14 bases. The CDR3 region has the DNA TGTGCCAGCAGCTTGAGACAGGGAGGGAACGAGCAGTACTTC. Amino acids: CASSLRQGGNEQYF.

J is TRBJ2-5 and V is TRBV18; the D gene is possibly TRBD1 (6 bases). This CDR3 has 14 residues. CDR1 is KGHSH, CDR2 LQKENI, per germline. V shed 2 bases and J shed 5 bases, with 12 bases lying between them. Here the CDR3 reads CASSPGQIVETQYF. The CDR3 nucleotides are TGTGCCAGCTCACCAGGACAGATCGTGGAGACCCAGTACTTC.

Comment on this clone: A much more abundant neighbour one base away suggests this may be a read error. This sample includes further DNA sequences coding for the same CDR3. This chain links TRBV5-1 with TRBJ2-5; maybe TRBD1 (5 bases). V was cut by 3 bases and J by 5 bases, with 17 bases left in between. The CDR3 consists of 15 residues. Per the germline V gene, CDR1 is SGHRS and CDR2 is YFSETQ. The CDR3 nucleotides are TGCGCCAGCAGCTCCGGCAGGGCAAAAGAGGAGACCCAGTACTTC. It translates to CASSSGRAKEETQYF.

The chain carries TRBV11-2 and TRBJ2-1; TRBD2 matches at 14 bases. The CDR3 covers 20 residues. With 0 bases clipped from V and 9 bases from J, the junction kept 16 bases outside the gene matches. The germline gives CDR1 SGHAT, CDR2 FQNNGV. The chain's CDR3 is CASSLETRGTSGRRNSEQFF. The CDR3 DNA reads as TGTGCCAGCAGCTTAGAAACAAGGGGGACTAGCGGGAGACGAAATAGTGAGCAGTTCTTC.

The rearrangement uses TRBV6-6 and TRBJ2-2; 12 bases fit TRBD2. The junction had 9 bases not matched to a gene; V was cut back by 7 bases and J by 6 bases. The germline V gene encodes CDR1 MNHNY and CDR2 SVGAGI (reference sequence). The CDR3 totals 16 residues. The CDR3 sequence: CASTKSGLAGSGELFF. CDR3 sequence (DNA): TGTGCCAGCACCAAATCGGGACTAGCGGGCTCCGGGGAGCTGTTTTTT.

This chain uses TRBV10-3 with TRBJ2-5; D is perhaps TRBD1 or TRBD2 (7 bases each). Trimming took 10 bases from V and 5 from J, leaving 23 bases between them. From germline, CDR1 is ENHRY and CDR2 SYGVKD. The CDR3 consists of 15 residues. The CDR3 sequence: CATRGGGGKEETQYF. The DNA of the CDR3 is TGTGCCACCCGAGGGGGCGGGGGTAAGGAGGAGACCCAGTACTTC.

This rearrangement joins TRBV5-1 to TRBJ2-5; 8 bases are shared with TRBD2. Germline CDR1 SGHRS, CDR2 YFSETQ. Trimming cost V 6 bases and J 4 bases; bases outside gene matches: 8. CDR3 size: 14 residues. Here the CDR3 reads CASNPGGPGETQYF. DNA of the CDR3: TGCGCCAGCAATCCGGGAGGGCCGGGAGAGACCCAGTACTTC. The full variable domain, rest sourced from reference TRBV5-1 and TRBJ2-5, is KAGVTQTPRYLIKTRGQQVTLSCSPISGHRSVSWYQQTPGQGLQFLFEYFSETQRNKGNFPGRFSGRQFSNSRSEMNVSTLELGDSALYLCASNPGGPGETQYFGPGTRLLVL.

Remarks on this clone: The sample contains more than one DNA sequence encoding this CDR3. V gene TRBV20-1 combines with J gene TRBJ2-7; D gene unclear. Germline V gene data show CDR1 as DFQATT and CDR2 as SNEGSKA (reference sequence). The CDR3 is 11 residues long. Deletions cut 3 bases from V and 4 bases from J, with 7 bases between. CDR3 in amino acids: CSARVSYEQYF. The CDR3 DNA follows: TGCAGTGCTAGGGTTTCTTACGAGCAGTACTTC.

The rearrangement links TRBV6-6 to TRBJ1-5; D is perhaps TRBD1 (6 bases). The V gene lost 7 bases and the J gene lost 0 bases, with 10 bases spanning the gap. This CDR3 has 14 amino acids. Per germline, CDR1 MNHNY and CDR2 SVGAGI (reference sequence). The CDR3 reads CASNREFSNQPQHF. CDR3 nucleotide sequence: TGTGCCAGCAACAGGGAATTTAGCAATCAGCCCCAGCATTTT.

The chain combines TRBV2 with TRBJ2-1; no clear D gene. CDR1 and CDR2 from the germline V gene are SNHLY and FYNNEI. Between the trimmed V and J ends, which lost 5 bases and 6 bases, there was a span of 8 bases. The CDR3 is made up of 12 amino acids. The CDR3 bases are TGTGCCAGCAGTACCGATACCAATGAGCAGTTCTTC. It specifies CASSTDTNEQFF.

The V call is TRBV5-6, the J call TRBJ1-1; no definite D call. V lost 4 bases and J lost 1, with 8 bases in between. The CDR3 length is 13 residues. Germline CDR1 reads SGHDT; CDR2 reads YYEEEE. CDR3 in DNA: TGTGCCAGCAGCCCGACGGGGAACACTGAAGCTTTCTTT. This encodes CASSPTGNTEAFF. Full variable domain (remainder filled in from reference TRBV5-6 and TRBJ1-1): DAGVTQSPTHLIKTRGQQVTLRCSPKSGHDTVSWYQQALGQGPQFIFQYYEEEERQRGNFPDRFSGHQFPNYSSELNVNALLLGDSALYLCASSPTGNTEAFFGQGTRLTVV.